This TCR beta chain comes out of a study of a mutant IDH1 vaccine in newly diagnosed glioma. The overall study: Averaging around 42 years of age, treated patients were about 60% male and approximately 38% female.

Deletions cut 1 base from V and 6 bases from J, with 13 bases between. CDR3 size: 14 residues. Germline V gene sequence: CDR1 SGHDT, CDR2 YYEEEE. Sample time point: week 47, end of study. The content of each vaccine dose was 300 ug of mutant IDH1 20-mer peptide, and topical imiquimod accompanied it. Vaccinations, eight in total, occurred in weeks 1, 3, 5, 7, 11, 15, 19, 23. This clone turned up a few times. Its specificity is not known. Sequencing was performed with immunoSEQ multiplex PCR; in TCRdb, only in-frame clones are kept and a portion is missing. Of under 60,000 clones listed, over 75% are singletons.

V gene TRBV5-6 combines with J gene TRBJ2-5; D possibly uses TRBD1 or TRBD2 (5 bases each). Sequencing used PBMCs, obtained from a glioma patient whose treatment included an IDH1 peptide vaccine. This TCR was sampled from a woman in her forties with glioma. Some clones in this sample may be carry-over from other donors' samples. The CDR3 region has the DNA TGTGCCAGCAGCTTGAGCGCAGGGAGAAAGACCCAGTACTTC. It translates to CASSLSAGRKTQYF.